A single sample gave rise to the 18 T cell receptor beta chains below, sequenced in a study of cytomegalovirus exposure and HLA in healthy donors. The primer mix had 60 Vbeta and 13 Jbeta primers. The table came from immunoSEQ multiplex PCR; TCRdb's copy has only in-frame clones and leaves some out. Of just under 45,000 clones in the sample, roughly half were seen once. Sequencing input: PBMCs. The receptor source for this set is a man between 60 and 70 years old in good health and CMV-seronegative.

The sample holds a few counts of this clone. V is TRBV5-6 and J is TRBJ2-1; 7 bases are shared with TRBD1. The junction had 3 bases not matched to a gene; V was cut back by 1 base and J by 2 bases. The germline gives CDR1 SGHDT, CDR2 YYEEEE. The CDR3 has 15 residues. CDR3 nucleotide sequence: TGTGCCAGCAGCTTGACAGGGGTTACCTACAATGAGCAGTTCTTC. It translates to CASSLTGVTYNEQFF.

The rearrangement links TRBV5-6 to TRBJ1-2; D remains unclear. The germline V gene has CDR1 SGHDT and CDR2 YYEEEE. The CDR3 extends over 12 amino acids. V lost 0 bases and J lost 7, with 7 bases in between. In nucleotides, the CDR3 is TGTGCCAGCAGCTTGGCCTCGGGTGGCTACACCTTC. Translating gives CASSLASGGYTF.

This chain links TRBV11-2 with TRBJ1-1; D is unresolved. The CDR3 length is 14 residues. Per germline, CDR1 SGHAT and CDR2 FQNNGV. V shed 7 bases and J shed 4 bases, with 16 bases lying between them. CDR3 amino acids: CASTLSRGSTEAFF. The DNA for the CDR3 is TGTGCCAGCACCCTATCTAGAGGCAGCACTGAAGCTTTCTTT.

This clone came up a few times. The chain combines TRBV6-5 with TRBJ2-3; 14 bases align to TRBD2. Looked up from germline, CDR1 is MNHEY and CDR2 is SVGAGI. CDR3 length equals 14 residues. J was trimmed by 5 bases and V by 11 bases; bases with no gene match: 6. CDR3 sequence reads: CAAAGTSGRDTQYF. The CDR3 DNA sequence: TGTGCCGCAGCGGGGACTAGCGGGAGAGATACGCAGTATTTT.

The gene calls are TRBV5-1 and TRBJ2-7; D perhaps matches TRBD1 (6 bases). CDR3 size: 18 residues. Trimming took off 0 bases at V and 2 bases at J, with 21 bases between the two ends. CDR1 and CDR2 (germline): SGHRS, YFSETQ. CDR3 sequence: CASSLAGQGLASAYEQYF. CDR3 bases: TGCGCCAGCAGCTTGGCGGGTCAGGGGCTGGCGTCCGCCTACGAGCAGTACTTC.

The CDR3 DNA is TGTGCCAGCAGCCCCCAGGATTACTCTGGAAACACCATATATTTT. Residues: CASSPQDYSGNTIYF. This chain links TRBV7-2 with TRBJ1-3; D not certain. V was shortened by 5 bases and J by 0 bases, with 11 bases between the two germline ends. CDR3 length: 15 residues. Germline V CDR1 and CDR2: SGHTA, FQGNSA.

The chain joins TRBV27 to TRBJ2-7; the D is unclear. The CDR3 has 12 residues. Trimming took 6 bases from V and 5 from J, leaving 11 bases between them. Germline V lookup: CDR1 MNHEY, CDR2 SMNVEV (reference sequence). CDR3 sequence: CASSPSWHEQYF. The CDR3 DNA is TGTGCCAGCAGCCCTTCCTGGCACGAGCAGTACTTC.

This sequence joins TRBV19 and TRBJ2-7; maybe TRBD1 (5 bases). CDR1 and CDR2 (germline): LNHDA, SQIVND (reference sequence). Trimming left V 4 bases short and J 0 bases short, with 7 bases between. CDR3 length equals 13 residues. Here the CDR3 reads CASSRQGSYEQYF. The CDR3 region has the DNA TGTGCCAGTAGTAGGCAGGGCTCCTACGAGCAGTACTTC.

The chain is built from TRBV7-2 and TRBJ1-4, with D possibly matching TRBD1 (5 bases). Trimming removed 2 bases at V and 8 bases at J, with 12 bases between. CDR3 length equals 14 residues. The germline V gene encodes CDR1 SGHTA and CDR2 FQGNSA. The CDR3 region has the DNA TGTGCCAGCAGCTTACAGGGCCAGGCGGAAAAACTGTTTTTT. Translating gives CASSLQGQAEKLFF.

This chain uses TRBV5-1 with TRBJ2-7, with 8 bases matching TRBD2. Germline V CDR1 and CDR2: SGHRS, YFSETQ. This CDR3 has 15 residues. The V and J ends lost 3 bases and 3 bases, in that order; junction bases with no gene match: 8. CDR3 nucleotides: TGCGCCAGCAGCTCCGTGGAGAGCGGGGGCTACGAGCAGTACTTC. This gives the protein CASSSVESGGYEQYF.

The V and J genes are TRBV18 and TRBJ1-5; 10 nucleotides agree with TRBD1. The ends lost 6 bases at V and 5 bases at J; junction bases unmatched: 7. The CDR3 is made up of 15 amino acids. CDR1 and CDR2 (germline): KGHSH, LQKENI. The CDR3 reads CASSARTGGDQPQHF. The CDR3 DNA sequence: TGTGCCAGCTCCGCAAGGACAGGGGGTGATCAGCCCCAGCATTTT.

The genes are TRBV7-9 and TRBJ1-3, with 9 positions matching TRBD1. V gave up 3 bases and J gave up 2 bases; unmatched junction bases: 2. Germline lookup yields CDR1 SEHNR and CDR2 FQNEAQ (reference sequence). The CDR3 length is 15 residues. CDR3: CASSFDRGTGNTIYF. DNA for the CDR3: TGTGCCAGCAGCTTTGACAGGGGGACTGGAAACACCATATATTTT. Full variable domain (outside the CDR3, taken from reference TRBV7-9 and TRBJ1-3): DTGVSQNPRHKITKRGQNVTFRCDPISEHNRLYWYRQTLGQGPEFLTYFQNEAQLEKSRLLSDRFSAERPKGSFSTLEIQRTEQGDSAMYLCASSFDRGTGNTIYFGEGSWLTVV.

The chain couples TRBV30 to TRBJ1-2; D not resolved. Germline-derived CDR1 and CDR2 are GTSNPN and SVGIG (reference sequence). Trimming took 8 bases from V and 4 from J, leaving 20 bases between them. This CDR3 has 14 residues. Written as DNA, the CDR3 is TGTGCCCACGGAGGTAAAGCAACTATCTATGGCTACACCTTC. It is translated as CAHGGKATIYGYTF.

The V gene is TRBV30, the J gene TRBJ2-1, with a weak D call TRBD2 (5 bases). V dropped 5 bases and J dropped 6 bases, with 11 bases sitting between them. Germline V lookup: CDR1 GTSNPN, CDR2 SVGIG (reference sequence). This CDR3 has 12 residues. The CDR3 sequence: CAWSRGGNEQFF. Written as DNA, the CDR3 is TGTGCCTGGTCGCGAGGAGGCAATGAGCAGTTCTTC.

This rearrangement joins TRBV5-1 to TRBJ2-1; 7 bases align to TRBD1. The CDR3 is 16 amino acids. Germline V gene sequence: CDR1 SGHRS, CDR2 YFSETQ. The J segment lost 0 bases and the V segment lost 0 bases, leaving 3 bases of the junction unmatched. The CDR3 loop reads CASSLAGQVSYNEQFF. CDR3 DNA sequence: TGCGCCAGCAGCTTGGCTGGACAGGTCTCCTACAATGAGCAGTTCTTC.

This clone was observed a handful of times. The chain is built from TRBV6-5 and TRBJ2-7; 8 bases match TRBD1. V shed 2 bases and J 1 base; nucleotides not matched to a gene: 4. Germline loops: CDR1 MNHEY, CDR2 SVGAGI. The CDR3 contains 15 residues. The CDR3 DNA reads as TGTGCCAGCAGTTACCTCAGGACAGGGTCCTACGAGCAGTACTTC. Translating gives CASSYLRTGSYEQYF.

The chain has TRBV11-3 and TRBJ1-1; D remains unclear. V was pared by 5 bases and J by 5 bases, with 12 bases between. The CDR3 length is 13 residues. Per the germline V gene, CDR1 is SGHNT and CDR2 is YENEEA. CDR3 DNA sequence: TGTGCCAGCAGCCCCCGGAGTGGGACTGAAGCTTTCTTT. Translation: CASSPRSGTEAFF. Together with reference TRBV11-3 and TRBJ1-1, the CDR3 gives the full variable domain: EAGVVQSPRYKIIEKKQPVAFWCNPISGHNTLYWYLQNLGQGPELLIRYENEEAVDDSQLPKDRFSAERLKGVDSTLKIQPAELGDSAVYLCASSPRSGTEAFFGQGTRLTVV.

This sequence joins TRBV30 and TRBJ1-2, with D tentatively TRBD1 (5 bases). Germline CDR1 reads GTSNPN; CDR2 reads SVGIG (reference sequence). V lost 4 bases and J 6 bases, leaving 15 bases between the germline ends. CDR3 length: 13 residues. As DNA, the CDR3 is TGTGCCTGGACCCCGGGAGGGGTAAATGGCTACACCTTC. Its protein is CAWTPGGVNGYTF.